The 8 T cell receptor beta chains below were found in one sample sequenced in a study of blood T cell repertoires in COVID-19. Clones were sequenced by immunoSEQ multiplex PCR, and TCRdb holds only the in-frame ones, with some missing. Of about 200,000 clones in the sample, 83% were seen once. Sequences were obtained from peripheral blood. Receptors were obtained from a woman between 50 and 59 years old with acute or convalescent COVID-19.

J is TRBJ2-7 and V is TRBV5-1, with TRBD1 matching over 7 bases. The CDR3 is 14 residues long. Germline CDR1 is SGHRS and CDR2 is YFSETQ. J lost 5 bases, V lost 4 bases, and 9 bases had no gene match. CDR3 residues: CASSPGQVGHEQYF. Here the CDR3 DNA reads TGCGCCAGCAGCCCCGGACAGGTCGGTCACGAGCAGTACTTC.

This clone was picked up one time. This chain connects TRBV28 to TRBJ1-5, with TRBD1 matching over 8 bases. The CDR3 consists of 14 residues. V gave up 8 bases and J gave up 0 bases; unmatched junction bases: 3. Germline V gene sequence: CDR1 MDHEN, CDR2 SYDVKM. The chain's CDR3 is CASQGADSNQPQHF. CDR3 DNA: TGTGCCAGCCAGGGGGCCGATAGCAATCAGCCCCAGCATTTT.

The chain recombines TRBV6-2 or TRBV6-3 with TRBJ2-1; weak D call: TRBD2 (5 bases). Trimming shortened V by 1 base and J by 5 bases, and 12 bases separated the two germline ends. Looked up from germline, CDR1 is MNHEY and CDR2 is SVGEGT. CDR3 length: 15 residues. In DNA form, the CDR3 reads TGTGCCAGCAGTTACTTACTAGTCGTGGACAATGAGCAGTTCTTC. This gives the protein CASSYLLVVDNEQFF.

The rearrangement links TRBV7-2 to TRBJ2-3; no firm D call. V was clipped by 3 bases and J by 4 bases, with 8 bases between them. The CDR3 sequence is 13 residues long. The V gene's germline CDR1 is SGHTA and CDR2 FQGNSA. In nucleotides, the CDR3 is TGTGCCAGCAGCTTCGGGTCCGCAGATACGCAGTATTTT. Its protein product is CASSFGSADTQYF.

The chain has TRBV10-3 and TRBJ1-1, with TRBD1 matching over 7 bases. V lost 6 bases, J lost 7 bases, and 5 bases stayed unmatched. The V gene's germline CDR1 is ENHRY and CDR2 SYGVKD. This CDR3 comprises 12 residues. The CDR3 is CAISYRGIEAFF. For the CDR3, the DNA is TGTGCCATCAGCTACAGGGGAATTGAAGCTTTCTTT.

V gene TRBV15 combines with J gene TRBJ1-2; TRBD1 is a possible D gene (5 bases). V was trimmed by 3 bases and J by 6 bases, leaving 11 bases between them. The CDR3 totals 13 residues. The germline CDR1 and CDR2 sequences are LNHNV and YYDKDF (reference sequence). The CDR3 DNA reads as TGTGCCACCAGCAGGACTCGGGGGGATGGCTACACCTTC. Translating it yields CATSRTRGDGYTF.

The chain carries TRBV18 and TRBJ2-3; 7 positions match TRBD2. Trimming cost V 2 bases and J 4 bases; bases outside gene matches: 3. Germline CDR1 KGHSH, CDR2 LQKENI. The CDR3 consists of 14 residues. CDR3 sequence reads: CASSPGLVADTQYF. DNA of the CDR3: TGTGCCAGCTCACCAGGACTAGTTGCAGATACGCAGTATTTT.

The rearrangement links TRBV12-3 or TRBV12-4 to TRBJ1-2, with D possibly matching TRBD1 (5 bases). CDR3 size: 13 residues. Trimming took 7 bases from V and 4 from J, leaving 13 bases between them. In DNA form, the CDR3 reads TGTGCCAGCACCTCATCAGGGTCCTATGGCTACACCTTC. Translation gives CASTSSGSYGYTF.